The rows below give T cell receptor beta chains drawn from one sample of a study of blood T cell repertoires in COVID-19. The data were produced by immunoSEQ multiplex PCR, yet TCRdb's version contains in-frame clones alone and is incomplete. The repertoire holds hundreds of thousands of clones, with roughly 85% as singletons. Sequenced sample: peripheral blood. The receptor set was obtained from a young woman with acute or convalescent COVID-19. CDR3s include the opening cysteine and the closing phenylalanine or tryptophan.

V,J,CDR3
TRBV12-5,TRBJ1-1,CASGFSPNTEAFF
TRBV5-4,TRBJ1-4,CASSSYRGDEKLFF
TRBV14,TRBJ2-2,CASSLRQGVAGELFF
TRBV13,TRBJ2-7,CASSLGGLDDEQYF
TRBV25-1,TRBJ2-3,CASSEPEYTDTQYF
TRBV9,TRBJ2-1,CASSVGSGEQFF
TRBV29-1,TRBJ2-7,CSAANPRDRGSYEQYF
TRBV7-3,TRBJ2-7,CASSLTASGSYEQYF
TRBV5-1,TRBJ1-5,CASSLTGRSNQPQHF
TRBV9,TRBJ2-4,CASSVGGQGAKNIQYF
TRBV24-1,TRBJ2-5,CATGGADYQETQYF
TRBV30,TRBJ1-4,CAWSLRGLLGGGKLFF
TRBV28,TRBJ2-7,CASSLLTDSYEQYF
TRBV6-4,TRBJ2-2,CASRSSGVGELFF
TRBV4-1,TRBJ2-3,CASSQDPGGRADTQYF
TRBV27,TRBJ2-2,CASSLIAGELFF
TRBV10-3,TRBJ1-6,CAISFFPGQGGNLHF
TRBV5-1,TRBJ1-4,CASSLAGASNEKLFF
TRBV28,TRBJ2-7,CASSPRDWDYLMGISYEQYF
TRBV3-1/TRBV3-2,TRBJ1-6,CASSHTGGRDSPLHF
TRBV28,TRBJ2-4,CASSSPAGVKNIQYF
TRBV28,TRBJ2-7,CASSPPTGPDYEQYF
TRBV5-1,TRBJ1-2,CASSSQGDYGYTF
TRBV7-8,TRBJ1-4,CASTNWGVNEKLFF
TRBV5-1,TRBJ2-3,CASSLVFSTTDTQYF
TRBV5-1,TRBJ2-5,CASRGLAASETQYF
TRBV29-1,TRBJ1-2,CSVEVGRLYGYTF
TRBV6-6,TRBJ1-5,CASSYSSGFNQPQHF
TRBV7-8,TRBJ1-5,CASSLRARDSNQPQHF
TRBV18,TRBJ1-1,CASSPPDRSGTEAFF
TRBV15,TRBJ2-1,CATSRSGSPLNEQFF
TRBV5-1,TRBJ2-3,CASSLEQGSRTDTQYF
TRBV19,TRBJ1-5,CASSPERLTGGSQPQHF
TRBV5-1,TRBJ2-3,CASSLTGMVADTQYF
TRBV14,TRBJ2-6,CASSQTGGSGANVLTF
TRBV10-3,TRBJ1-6,CAIKDGLLNSPLHF
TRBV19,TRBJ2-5,CASSRGQGLQETQYF
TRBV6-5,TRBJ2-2,CASRRQEMAGELFF
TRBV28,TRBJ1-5,CASSLPSDRGRQPQHF
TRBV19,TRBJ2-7,CASGGTTYEQYF
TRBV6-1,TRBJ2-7,CASSEAGTGINEQYF
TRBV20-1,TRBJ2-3,CSASSGTSTDTQYF
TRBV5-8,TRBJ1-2,CASGSYGYTF
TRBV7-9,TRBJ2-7,CASSQGGSGRSYEQYF
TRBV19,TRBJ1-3,CASSAFGQSSGNTIYF
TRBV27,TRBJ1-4,CASQLTGSGPRLFF
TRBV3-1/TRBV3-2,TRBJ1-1,CASSQPGMGTEAFF
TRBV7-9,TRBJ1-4,CASSSPGETNEKLFF